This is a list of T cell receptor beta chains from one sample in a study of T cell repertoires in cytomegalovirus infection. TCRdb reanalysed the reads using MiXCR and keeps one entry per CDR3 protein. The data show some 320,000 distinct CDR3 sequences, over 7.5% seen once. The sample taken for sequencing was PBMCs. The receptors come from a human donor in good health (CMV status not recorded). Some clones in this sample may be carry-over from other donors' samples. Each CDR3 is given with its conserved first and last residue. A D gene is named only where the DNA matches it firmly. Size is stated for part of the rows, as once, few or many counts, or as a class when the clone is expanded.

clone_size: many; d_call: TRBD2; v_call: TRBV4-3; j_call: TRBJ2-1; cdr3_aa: CASTRGTSGYNEQFF; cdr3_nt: TGCGCCAGCACCCGAGGAACTAGCGGCTACAATGAGCAGTTCTTC
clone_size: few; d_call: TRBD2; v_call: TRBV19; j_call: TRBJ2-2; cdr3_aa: CASSISGSPGTGELFF; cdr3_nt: TGTGCCAGTAGTATTAGCGGGAGCCCCGGGACCGGGGAGCTGTTTTTT
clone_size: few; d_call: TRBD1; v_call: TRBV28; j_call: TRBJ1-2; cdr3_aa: CASSRDRAGYGYTF; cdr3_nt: TGTGCCAGCAGTCGTGACAGGGCGGGCTATGGCTACACCTTC
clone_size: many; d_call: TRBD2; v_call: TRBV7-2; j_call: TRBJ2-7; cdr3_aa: CASSAAGPTYEQYF; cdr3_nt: TGTGCCAGCAGCGCAGCGGGACCAACCTACGAGCAGTACTTC
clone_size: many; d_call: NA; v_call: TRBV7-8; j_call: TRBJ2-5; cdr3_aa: CASSRTDIQETQYF; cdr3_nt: TGTGCCAGCAGCCGAACAGACATCCAAGAGACCCAGTACTTC
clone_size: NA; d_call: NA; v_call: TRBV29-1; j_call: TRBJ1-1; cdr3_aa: CSVLDGRVNTEAFF; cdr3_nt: TGCAGCGTTCTAGACGGACGGGTGAACACTGAAGCTTTCTTT
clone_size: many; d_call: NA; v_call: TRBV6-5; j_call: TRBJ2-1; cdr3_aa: CASSYSRGEAGAYNEQFF; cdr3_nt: TGTGCCAGCAGTTACTCGAGGGGAGAGGCCGGAGCCTACAATGAGCAGTTCTTC
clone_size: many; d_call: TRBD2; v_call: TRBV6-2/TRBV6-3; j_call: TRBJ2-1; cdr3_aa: CASDRDSGGANEQFF; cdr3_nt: TGTGCCAGCGATAGGGATAGCGGGGGGGCCAATGAGCAGTTCTTC
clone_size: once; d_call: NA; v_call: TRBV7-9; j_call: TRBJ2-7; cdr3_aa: CASSLVGGQLTYEQYF; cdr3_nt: TGTGCCAGCAGCTTAGTGGGGGGACAGCTTACCTACGAGCAGTACTTC
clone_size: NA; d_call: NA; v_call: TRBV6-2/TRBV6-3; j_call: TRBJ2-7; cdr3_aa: CASSYRRTSSYEQYF; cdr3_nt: TGTGCCAGCAGTTACAGACGGACGAGCTCCTACGAGCAGTACTTC
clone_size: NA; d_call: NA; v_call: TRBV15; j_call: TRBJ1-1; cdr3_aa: CATSRDRQLTREAFF; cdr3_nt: TGTGCCACCAGCAGAGACCGACAGCTGACGAGAGAAGCTTTCTTT
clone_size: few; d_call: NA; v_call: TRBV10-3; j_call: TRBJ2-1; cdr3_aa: CAISVDRSSYNEQFF; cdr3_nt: TGTGCCATCAGTGTGGATCGGAGCTCCTACAATGAGCAGTTCTTC
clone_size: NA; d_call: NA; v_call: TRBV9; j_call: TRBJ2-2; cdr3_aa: CASSVVQGSTGELFF; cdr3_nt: TGTGCCAGCAGCGTAGTACAGGGCTCGACCGGGGAGCTGTTTTTT
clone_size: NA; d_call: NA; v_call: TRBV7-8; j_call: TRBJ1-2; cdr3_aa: CASSVSDSNYGYTF; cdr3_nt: TGTGCCAGCAGCGTATCGGACTCTAACTATGGCTACACCTTC
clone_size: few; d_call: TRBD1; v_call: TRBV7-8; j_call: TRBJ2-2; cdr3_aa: CASSLGLLPGQGFTGELFF; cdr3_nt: TGTGCCAGCAGCTTAGGCTTACTTCCGGGACAGGGGTTCACCGGGGAGCTGTTTTTT
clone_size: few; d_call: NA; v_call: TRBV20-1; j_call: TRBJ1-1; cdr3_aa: CSVSAGAGAEAFF; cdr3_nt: TGCAGTGTCTCCGCAGGGGCTGGCGCTGAAGCTTTCTTT
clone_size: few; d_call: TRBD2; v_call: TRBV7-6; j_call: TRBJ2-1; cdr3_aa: CASSPTAGGPHEQFF; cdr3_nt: TGTGCCAGCAGCCCCACTGCGGGGGGGCCGCACGAGCAGTTCTTC
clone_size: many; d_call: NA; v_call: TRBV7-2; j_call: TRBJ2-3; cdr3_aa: CASSLGRLTQYF; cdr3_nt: TGTGCCAGCAGCTTAGGGAGGCTTACGCAGTATTTT
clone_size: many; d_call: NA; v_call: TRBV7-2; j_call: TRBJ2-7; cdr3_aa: CASSLLVRHEQYF; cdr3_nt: TGTGCCAGCAGCTTACTGGTGCGTCACGAGCAGTACTTC
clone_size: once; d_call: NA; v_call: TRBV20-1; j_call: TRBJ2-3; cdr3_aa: CSARGVGGTQYF; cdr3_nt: TGCAGTGCTAGAGGTGTAGGGGGTACGCAGTATTTT
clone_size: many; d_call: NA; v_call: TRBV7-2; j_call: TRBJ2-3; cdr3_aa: CASSSRQRTDTQYF; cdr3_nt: TGTGCCAGCAGCTCGCGCCAGCGGACAGATACGCAGTATTTT
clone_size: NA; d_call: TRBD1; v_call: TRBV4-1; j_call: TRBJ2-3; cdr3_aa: CASSPQGTVTTDMQYF; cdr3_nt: TGCGCCAGCAGCCCACAAGGGACAGTAACGACAGATATGCAGTATTTT
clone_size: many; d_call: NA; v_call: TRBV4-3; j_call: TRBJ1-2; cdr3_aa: CASSQDPGFPFAGYTF; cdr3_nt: TGCGCCAGCAGCCAAGACCCCGGCTTTCCCTTCGCGGGCTACACCTTC
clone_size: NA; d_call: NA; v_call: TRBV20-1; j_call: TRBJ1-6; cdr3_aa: CSARGGTGGSYNSPLHF; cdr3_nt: TGCAGTGCTAGAGGAGGAACTGGAGGCTCCTATAATTCACCCCTCCACTTT
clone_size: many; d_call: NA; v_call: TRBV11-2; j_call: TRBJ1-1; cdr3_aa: CASSLVRGSTEAFF; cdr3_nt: TGTGCCAGCAGCTTAGTAAGGGGGAGCACTGAAGCTTTCTTT
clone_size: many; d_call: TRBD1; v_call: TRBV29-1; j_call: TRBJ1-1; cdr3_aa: CSSPGQGASTEAFF; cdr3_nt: TGCAGCTCTCCGGGACAGGGGGCGAGCACTGAAGCTTTCTTT
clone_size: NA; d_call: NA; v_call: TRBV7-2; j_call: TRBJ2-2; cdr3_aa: CASSFFGGELFF; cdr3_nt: TGTGCCAGCAGCTTTTTTGGCGGGGAGCTGTTTTTT
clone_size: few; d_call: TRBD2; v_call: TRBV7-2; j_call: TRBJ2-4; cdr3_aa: CASSSRTLAGGVKNIQYF; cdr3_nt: TGTGCCAGCAGCTCTCGCACCTTAGCGGGGGGGGTGAAAAACATTCAGTACTTC
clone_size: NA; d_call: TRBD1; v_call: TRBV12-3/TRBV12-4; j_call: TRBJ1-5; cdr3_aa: CASSSDHGTEQPQHF; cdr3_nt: TGTGCCAGCAGCTCCGACCACGGGACAGAGCAGCCCCAGCATTTT
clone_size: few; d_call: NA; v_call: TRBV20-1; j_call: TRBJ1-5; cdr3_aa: CSAHKAQGHSNQPQHF; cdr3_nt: TGCAGTGCTCACAAAGCTCAGGGACATAGCAATCAGCCCCAGCATTTT
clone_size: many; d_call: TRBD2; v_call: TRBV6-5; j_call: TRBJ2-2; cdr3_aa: CASSYGGGTGELFF; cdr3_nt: TGTGCCAGCAGTTACGGGGGGGGCACCGGGGAGCTGTTTTTT
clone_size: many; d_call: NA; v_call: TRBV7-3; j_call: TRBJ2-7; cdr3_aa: CASSPELRAFPLCEQYF; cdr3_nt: TGTGCCAGCAGCCCTGAACTCCGGGCCTTCCCCCTTTGCGAGCAGTACTTC
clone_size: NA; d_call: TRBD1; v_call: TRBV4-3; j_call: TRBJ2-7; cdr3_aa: CASSQGQGSGEQYF; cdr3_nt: TGCGCCAGCAGCCAAGGACAGGGGTCGGGCGAGCAGTACTTC
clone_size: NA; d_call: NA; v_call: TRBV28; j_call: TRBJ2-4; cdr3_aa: CASTKRAKNIQYF; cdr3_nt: TGTGCCAGCACGAAGAGGGCCAAAAACATTCAGTACTTC
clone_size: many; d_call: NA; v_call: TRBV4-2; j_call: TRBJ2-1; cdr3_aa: CASSQDQRSSYNEQFF; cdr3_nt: TGTGCCAGCAGCCAAGACCAGCGGAGCTCCTACAATGAGCAGTTCTTC
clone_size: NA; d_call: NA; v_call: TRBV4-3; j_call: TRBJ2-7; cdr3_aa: CASSQVLGVDEQYF; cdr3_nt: TGCGCCAGCAGCCAAGTGTTGGGCGTAGACGAGCAGTACTTC
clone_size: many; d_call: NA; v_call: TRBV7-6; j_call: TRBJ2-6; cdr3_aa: CASSFTTRRSTGANVLTF; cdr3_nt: TGTGCCAGCAGCTTTACGACAAGGAGATCAACTGGGGCCAACGTCCTGACTTTC
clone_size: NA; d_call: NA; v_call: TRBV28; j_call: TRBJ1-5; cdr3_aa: CASTAAGVDQPQHF; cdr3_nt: TGTGCCAGCACCGCCGCAGGGGTGGATCAGCCCCAGCATTTT
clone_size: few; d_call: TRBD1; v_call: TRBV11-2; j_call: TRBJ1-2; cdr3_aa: CASSPAGTDYGYTF; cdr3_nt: TGTGCCAGCAGCCCAGCCGGGACAGACTATGGCTACACCTTC
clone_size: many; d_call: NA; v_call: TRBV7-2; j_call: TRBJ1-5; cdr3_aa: CASSRDIPNQPQHF; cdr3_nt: TGTGCCAGCAGCCGAGATATCCCCAATCAGCCCCAGCATTTT
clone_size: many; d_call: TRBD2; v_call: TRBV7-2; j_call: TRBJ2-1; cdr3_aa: CASSQTSGGGYEQFF; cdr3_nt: TGTGCCAGCAGCCAAACTAGCGGGGGGGGCTATGAGCAGTTCTTC
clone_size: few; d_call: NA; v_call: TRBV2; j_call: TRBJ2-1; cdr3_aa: CASSEEGGSKDPSYNEQFF; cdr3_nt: TGTGCCAGCAGTGAAGAAGGTGGCTCCAAAGATCCCTCCTACAATGAGCAGTTCTTC
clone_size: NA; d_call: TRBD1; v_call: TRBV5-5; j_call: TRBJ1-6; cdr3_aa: CASSLAERQGSLHF; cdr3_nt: TGTGCCAGCAGCTTGGCCGAGAGACAGGGTTCCCTCCACTTT
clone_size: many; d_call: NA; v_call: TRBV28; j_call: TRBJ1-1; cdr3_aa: CASSPARVGGNTEAFF; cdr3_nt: TGTGCCAGCAGTCCCGCCAGGGTGGGGGGGAACACTGAAGCTTTCTTT
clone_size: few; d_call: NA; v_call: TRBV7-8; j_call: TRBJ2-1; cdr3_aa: CASSSRGSLTGEQFF; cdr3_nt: TGTGCCAGCAGCTCTCGGGGCAGTTTAACCGGTGAGCAGTTCTTC
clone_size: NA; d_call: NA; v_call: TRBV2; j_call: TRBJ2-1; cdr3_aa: CASRFGGVDEQFF; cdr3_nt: TGTGCCAGCAGGTTCGGCGGGGTCGATGAGCAGTTCTTC
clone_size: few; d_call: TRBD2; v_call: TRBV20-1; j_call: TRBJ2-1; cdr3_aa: CSGEGRASDEQFF; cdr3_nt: TGCAGCGGGGAAGGGAGGGCCTCCGATGAGCAGTTCTTC
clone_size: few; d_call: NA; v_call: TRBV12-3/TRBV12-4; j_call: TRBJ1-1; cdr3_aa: CASRSGDNTEAFF; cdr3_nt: TGTGCCAGCAGGTCAGGGGACAACACTGAAGCTTTCTTT
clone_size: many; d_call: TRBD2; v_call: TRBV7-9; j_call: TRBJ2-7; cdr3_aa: CASSSSGASYEQYF; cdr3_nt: TGTGCCAGCAGCTCTAGCGGGGCCTCCTACGAGCAGTACTTC
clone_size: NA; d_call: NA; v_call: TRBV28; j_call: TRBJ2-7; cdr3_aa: CASSPTGKAYEQYF; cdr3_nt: TGTGCCAGCAGTCCTACAGGGAAGGCCTACGAGCAGTACTTC
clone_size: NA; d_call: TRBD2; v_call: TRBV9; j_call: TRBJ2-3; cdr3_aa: CASSSQGGGATDTQYF; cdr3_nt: TGTGCCAGCAGCTCACAAGGCGGGGGGGCCACAGATACGCAGTATTTT
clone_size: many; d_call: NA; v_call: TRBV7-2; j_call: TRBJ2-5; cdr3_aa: CASSPMLAGPKTQYF; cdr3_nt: TGTGCCAGCAGCCCCATGTTGGCGGGACCGAAGACCCAGTACTTC
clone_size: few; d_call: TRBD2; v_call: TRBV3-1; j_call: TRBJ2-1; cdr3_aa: CATQRGSGEQFF; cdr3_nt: TGTGCCACACAGCGGGGTAGCGGTGAGCAGTTCTTC
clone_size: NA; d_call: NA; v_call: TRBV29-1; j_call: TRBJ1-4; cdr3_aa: CSVLRPGASEKLFF; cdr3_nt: TGCAGCGTCCTCAGGCCGGGTGCGAGTGAAAAACTGTTTTTT
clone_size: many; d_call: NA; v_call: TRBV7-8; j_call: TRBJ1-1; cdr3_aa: CASSARRGRGEAFF; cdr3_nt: TGTGCCAGCAGCGCCCGAAGGGGGAGAGGGGAAGCTTTCTTT
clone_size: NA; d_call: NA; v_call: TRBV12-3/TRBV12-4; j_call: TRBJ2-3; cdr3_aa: CASTGRTDTQYF; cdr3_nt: TGTGCCAGCACCGGCCGCACAGATACGCAGTATTTT
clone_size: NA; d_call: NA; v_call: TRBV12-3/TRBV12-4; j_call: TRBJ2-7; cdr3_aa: CASSPIGGRYEQYF; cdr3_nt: TGTGCCAGCAGTCCCATCGGCGGGCGCTACGAGCAGTACTTC
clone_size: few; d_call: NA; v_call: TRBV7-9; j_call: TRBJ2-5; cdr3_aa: CASGVGETQYF; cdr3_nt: TGTGCCAGCGGGGTGGGGGAGACCCAGTACTTC
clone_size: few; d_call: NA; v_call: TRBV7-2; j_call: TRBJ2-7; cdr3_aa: CASGLTLYEQYF; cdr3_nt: TGTGCCAGCGGTCTCACCTTATACGAGCAGTACTTC